Below, 3 T cell receptor beta chains from the same sample are listed, as sequenced in a study of early T cells in non-severe SARS-CoV-2 infection. One entry per CDR3 protein, called by TCRdb with MiXCR from the 5' RACE reads. The table lists 100,000 to 140,000 distinct CDR3 sequences, 11% of them singletons. Sequenced input: whole blood. The receptors derive from an adult who was a healthcare worker with PCR-confirmed SARS-CoV-2 infection or an uninfected control (not recorded which).

This clonotype was seen repeatedly, ten times or more. This rearrangement joins TRBV7-9 to TRBJ1-5; D gene uncertain. Germline values: CDR1 SEHNR, CDR2 FQNEAQ (reference sequence). The CDR3 totals 13 residues. The V and J ends lost 3 bases and 6 bases respectively, with 9 bases between them. The CDR3 nucleotides are TGTGCCAGCAGCTTGGGAGCTTTTCAGCCCCAGCATTTT. Translated: CASSLGAFQPQHF.

This clonotype has at least ten counts. The genes are TRBV11-2 and TRBJ2-3; 13 bases are shared with TRBD2. Germline V lookup: CDR1 SGHAT, CDR2 FQNNGV. With 5 bases clipped from V and 6 bases from J, the junction kept 8 bases outside the gene matches. The CDR3 sequence is 16 residues long. The DNA for the CDR3 is TGTGCCAGCAGCACCGGGACTAGCGGGATGGGGGATACGCAGTATTTT. Its protein is CASSTGTSGMGDTQYF. Full variable domain (outside the CDR3, taken from reference TRBV11-2 and TRBJ2-3): EAGVAQSPRYKIIEKRQSVAFWCNPISGHATLYWYQQILGQGPKLLIQFQNNGVVDDSQLPKDRFSAERLKGVDSTLKIQPAKLEDSAVYLCASSTGTSGMGDTQYFGPGTRLTVL.

The J gene is TRBJ2-3, the V gene TRBV5-1, with D perhaps TRBD2 (6 bases). V lost 4 bases and J 7 bases, leaving 22 bases between the germline ends. The CDR3 spans 16 residues. From germline, CDR1 is SGHRS and CDR2 YFSETQ. The chain's CDR3 is CASSPGSGLSRYTQYF. As DNA, the CDR3 is TGCGCCAGCAGCCCCGGGAGCGGCTTGTCAAGGTATACGCAGTATTTT.